This T cell receptor (beta chain) was found in a study of shared clonotypes between healthy human individuals. Study details: The donor pool was made up of a couple of women and a few men aged 18 to 49. Broader study findings: Sampling used blood alone; tissue repertoires probably differ.

The CDR3 is made up of 12 amino acids. The germline V gene has CDR1 SNHLY and CDR2 FYNNEI. Trimming cost V 6 bases and J 5 bases, with 10 bases left between them. Details on this clone: What it binds is not known.

Both subsets, CD45RA+ naive and CD45RA-negative memory, were split from the CD4+ cells. Original handling: Without quality scores, immunoSEQ junctional reads could not be filtered like full-length reads. Measured with immunoSEQ multiplex PCR; TCRdb has only the in-frame clones, and not every one. The V and J calls and clone size come from that table; D and trimming were worked out from the DNA. The profile covers approximately 1,000,000 clones, with 75% to 85% appearing a single time and 0.4% to 0.55% taken by the ten largest. The chain is built from TRBV2 and TRBJ2-5; D is possibly TRBD1 (6 bases). The receptor's source is a man aged 18 to 30 in good health. Some clones in this sample may be carry-over from other donors' samples. The source material was memory CD4+ T cells from PBMCs. The subset denotes: CD45RA-negative fraction. The CDR3 sequence: CASSIDRETQYF. In nucleotides, the CDR3 is TGTGCCAGCAGCATCGACAGGGAGACCCAGTACTTC.